These T cell receptor beta chains were read from a single sample in a study of molecular identifiers for immune sequencing clone quantification. TCRdb analysed the PCR reads with MiXCR anew, one entry per CDR3 protein. Here the sample spans some 41,000 distinct CDR3 sequences, approximately 25% being singletons. Sequencing used naive CD8+ T cells from blood, with Jurkat cell RNA spiked in. These receptors all stem from a human donor in good health. Some libraries in this study had Jurkat cell RNA spiked in. Each CDR3 is given with its conserved first and last residue. D genes are given only for firm matches. Only part of the rows carry a size: once, few, many, or a class if the clone is expanded.

J gene: TRBJ2-3
V gene: TRBV5-6
clone size: .
D gene: TRBD1
CDR3 protein: CAGSLGTGGPDTQYF
CDR3 DNA: TGTGCCGGCAGCTTGGGGACAGGGGGCCCAGATACGCAGTATTTT

J gene: TRBJ2-7
V gene: TRBV4-3
clone size: .
D gene: .
CDR3 protein: CASSQARGSNEQYF
CDR3 DNA: TGCGCCAGCAGCCAAGCTCGGGGATCCAACGAGCAGTACTTC

J gene: TRBJ1-4
V gene: TRBV7-9
clone size: many
D gene: .
CDR3 protein: CASSSTGSLGEKLFF
CDR3 DNA: TGTGCCAGCAGCTCGACGGGTTCCCTAGGGGAAAAACTGTTTTTT

J gene: TRBJ2-3
V gene: TRBV7-9
clone size: many
D gene: TRBD1
CDR3 protein: CASSLDSRGPGTDTQYF
CDR3 DNA: TGTGCCAGCAGCTTAGATTCCAGGGGGCCTGGCACAGATACGCAGTATTTT

J gene: TRBJ2-7
V gene: TRBV28
clone size: many
D gene: TRBD2
CDR3 protein: CASSIAGGDEQYF
CDR3 DNA: TGTGCCAGCTCGATAGCGGGGGGTGACGAGCAGTACTTC

J gene: TRBJ1-1
V gene: TRBV7-2
clone size: .
D gene: TRBD1
CDR3 protein: CASSLGDRGRPKAFF
CDR3 DNA: TGTGCCAGCAGCTTAGGGGACAGGGGGCGCCCTAAAGCTTTCTTT

J gene: TRBJ2-5
V gene: TRBV4-3
clone size: many
D gene: .
CDR3 protein: CASSQGGARQETQYF
CDR3 DNA: TGCGCCAGCAGCCAAGGGGGAGCGAGGCAAGAGACCCAGTACTTC

J gene: TRBJ2-3
V gene: TRBV12-3/TRBV12-4
clone size: many
D gene: .
CDR3 protein: CASSPRDGPMPDTQYF
CDR3 DNA: TGTGCCAGCAGTCCCCGGGACGGACCCATGCCAGATACGCAGTATTTT

J gene: TRBJ2-5
V gene: TRBV25-1
clone size: few
D gene: .
CDR3 protein: CASSETYQETQYF
CDR3 DNA: TGTGCCAGCAGTGAGACCTACCAAGAGACCCAGTACTTC

J gene: TRBJ2-3
V gene: TRBV5-4
clone size: medium-sized
D gene: TRBD2
CDR3 protein: CASSFDTSGTDTQYF
CDR3 DNA: TGTGCCAGCAGCTTTGATACTAGCGGCACAGATACGCAGTATTTT

J gene: TRBJ2-7
V gene: TRBV11-2
clone size: few
D gene: .
CDR3 protein: CASSFGAGGHCEQYF
CDR3 DNA: TGTGCCAGCAGCTTCGGAGCGGGTGGGCACTGCGAGCAGTACTTC

J gene: TRBJ2-2
V gene: TRBV28
clone size: many
D gene: TRBD1
CDR3 protein: CASSLFQGAGELFF
CDR3 DNA: TGTGCCAGCAGTTTATTCCAGGGGGCCGGGGAGCTGTTTTTT

J gene: TRBJ2-1
V gene: TRBV7-9
clone size: .
D gene: .
CDR3 protein: CASSQGRLGQNEQFF
CDR3 DNA: TGTGCCAGCAGCCAAGGGAGGTTGGGGCAAAATGAGCAGTTCTTC

J gene: TRBJ1-6
V gene: TRBV6-2/TRBV6-3
clone size: once
D gene: .
CDR3 protein: CASSYSIGARGHSPLHF
CDR3 DNA: TGTGCCAGCAGTTACTCGATCGGGGCCCGGGGTCATTCCCCCCTCCACTTT

J gene: TRBJ1-3
V gene: TRBV2
clone size: many
D gene: .
CDR3 protein: CASSDSATPGNTIYF
CDR3 DNA: TGTGCCAGCAGTGACTCCGCCACCCCTGGAAACACCATATATTTT

J gene: TRBJ2-3
V gene: TRBV7-6
clone size: many
D gene: TRBD2
CDR3 protein: CASVPRSGRDADTQYF
CDR3 DNA: TGTGCCAGCGTGCCCCGGAGCGGGAGAGACGCAGATACGCAGTATTTT

J gene: TRBJ2-2
V gene: TRBV25-1
clone size: .
D gene: .
CDR3 protein: CASSFYRGNTGELFF
CDR3 DNA: TGTGCCAGCAGTTTTTATAGGGGAAACACCGGGGAGCTGTTTTTT

J gene: TRBJ2-1
V gene: TRBV29-1
clone size: .
D gene: .
CDR3 protein: CSVEDRPYNEQFF
CDR3 DNA: TGCAGCGTTGAAGATCGCCCATACAATGAGCAGTTCTTC

J gene: TRBJ1-1
V gene: TRBV12-5
clone size: .
D gene: .
CDR3 protein: CASGSGVNTEAFF
CDR3 DNA: TGTGCTAGTGGCTCGGGGGTGAACACTGAAGCTTTCTTT

J gene: TRBJ2-7
V gene: TRBV21-1
clone size: few
D gene: .
CDR3 protein: CASSNTGAGLTYEQYF
CDR3 DNA: TGTGCCAGCTCAAACACAGGGGCAGGACTAACCTACGAGCAGTACTTC

J gene: TRBJ2-4
V gene: TRBV10-3
clone size: many
D gene: TRBD1
CDR3 protein: CAISGGEGATKNIQYF
CDR3 DNA: TGTGCCATCAGTGGAGGAGAGGGGGCGACCAAAAACATTCAGTACTTC

J gene: TRBJ2-7
V gene: TRBV10-3
clone size: many
D gene: .
CDR3 protein: CAISWSGPSYEQYF
CDR3 DNA: TGTGCCATCAGTTGGAGCGGGCCTTCCTACGAGCAGTACTTC

J gene: TRBJ2-3
V gene: TRBV20-1
clone size: .
D gene: .
CDR3 protein: CSTRVLDSSTDTQYF
CDR3 DNA: TGCAGTACTAGGGTCCTAGATTCTAGCACAGATACGCAGTATTTT

J gene: TRBJ2-7
V gene: TRBV28
clone size: many
D gene: .
CDR3 protein: CASSPGRATLEEYF
CDR3 DNA: TGTGCCAGCAGTCCTGGAAGAGCGACCCTCGAGGAGTACTTC

J gene: TRBJ2-5
V gene: TRBV7-2
clone size: many
D gene: .
CDR3 protein: CASSFPGAPGQETQYF
CDR3 DNA: TGTGCCAGCAGCTTCCCAGGGGCTCCGGGGCAAGAGACCCAGTACTTC

J gene: TRBJ1-5
V gene: TRBV28
clone size: few
D gene: .
CDR3 protein: CASSLWGREYSNQPQHF
CDR3 DNA: TGTGCCAGCAGTTTATGGGGGAGAGAATATAGCAATCAGCCCCAGCATTTT

J gene: TRBJ1-4
V gene: TRBV6-5
clone size: .
D gene: TRBD1
CDR3 protein: CASSQGQGSEKLFF
CDR3 DNA: TGTGCCAGCAGCCAGGGACAGGGATCCGAAAAACTGTTTTTT

J gene: TRBJ2-2
V gene: TRBV29-1
clone size: few
D gene: .
CDR3 protein: CSALDEGGELFF
CDR3 DNA: TGCAGCGCCCTCGACGAGGGCGGGGAGCTGTTTTTT

J gene: TRBJ2-3
V gene: TRBV4-1
clone size: .
D gene: .
CDR3 protein: CASSQRAGQEGPDTQYF
CDR3 DNA: TGCGCCAGCAGCCAGAGGGCGGGACAAGAAGGGCCAGATACGCAGTATTTT

J gene: TRBJ2-3
V gene: TRBV5-1
clone size: medium-sized
D gene: TRBD2
CDR3 protein: CASSFPAGGQGATDTQYF
CDR3 DNA: TGCGCCAGCAGCTTCCCAGCGGGGGGGCAAGGAGCCACAGATACGCAGTATTTT

J gene: TRBJ2-3
V gene: TRBV4-3
clone size: many
D gene: TRBD2
CDR3 protein: CASSQEVVAGGLADTQYF
CDR3 DNA: TGCGCCAGCAGCCAAGAGGTAGTAGCGGGAGGGTTAGCAGATACGCAGTATTTT

J gene: TRBJ1-2
V gene: TRBV4-1
clone size: many
D gene: .
CDR3 protein: CASSPDGLYGYTF
CDR3 DNA: TGCGCCAGCAGCCCGGACGGTCTCTATGGCTACACCTTC